A single TCR beta chain is shown here with its context. Its antigen is still unknown. Following culture for roughly 10 days, CD4+ T cells were isolated. Every participant took two doses of the BNT162b2 or mRNA-1273 vaccine. Each vaccine recipient was nucleocapsid antibody negative and had no prior SARS-CoV-2 infection. The data derive from a study of vaccination effects on CD4 cells after COVID-19. Study results and caveats: Late after vaccination, infection- and vaccine-induced clones showed marked clonal contraction. The study enrolled few convalescent patients and sampled no early post-infection timepoints. Only 1 of 255 vaccine-induced clones from healthy vaccinees cross-reacted with common cold coronaviruses.

Between the trimmed V and J ends, which lost 7 bases and 0 bases, there was a span of 10 bases. Germline V gives CDR1 MNHEY, CDR2 SVGAGI. This CDR3 has 14 residues. Assay: immunoSEQ multiplex PCR; the TCRdb copy retains only in-frame clones and omits some. The sample includes fewer than 60,000 clones, approximately 80% of them seen just once. This TCR derives from a human donor who received a COVID-19 vaccine. The source material was CD4+ T cells from PBMCs cultured without peptide, sampled after COVID-19 vaccination. The chain is built from TRBV6-5 and TRBJ2-1; no clear D gene. The CDR3 nucleotides are TGTGCCAGCATGAGGCGAAGCTCCTACAATGAGCAGTTCTTC. It codes for CASMRRSSYNEQFF.